A single sample gave rise to the 16 T cell receptor beta chains below, sequenced in a study of CD8 T cells in ankylosing spondylitis (dated by TCRdb to about 2017). The library was prepared using 5' RACE. Sequencer: Illumina HiSeq 2500. Using fastp trimming at Q25 and MiXCR clonotype assembly, TCRdb reanalyzed the public sequencing data and kept in-frame beta chains. Merged by CDR3 protein, the rows form single entries marked with the most common genes and DNA. The sample table contains 190,000 or so distinct CDR3 sequences; only one count was recorded for roughly 13% of them. More than 15% of the sample is taken by the ten largest. Sequencing was performed on blood, either unsorted or a sorted T cell fraction (not recorded which). The receptors shown here come from a male donor with ankylosing spondylitis or in good health (not recorded which).

This clonotype was seen repeatedly, ten times or more. The V gene is TRBV29-1, the J gene TRBJ2-1; a possible D gene is TRBD1 (6 bases). CDR1 is SQVTM and CDR2 is ANQGSEA in the germline V gene. CDR3 length: 13 amino acids. V lost 1 base, J lost 8 bases, and 12 bases lay in between. The CDR3 region is CSVEGARGDEQFF. In nucleotides, the CDR3 is TGCAGCGTTGAAGGGGCCAGGGGCGATGAGCAGTTCTTC.

Remarks on this clonotype: This could be a read error, since a much larger clone is one nucleotide away. The J gene is TRBJ2-5, the V gene TRBV12-3 or TRBV12-4; TRBD1 aligns across 11 bases. The CDR3 length is 15 residues. DNA of the CDR3: TGTGCCAGCAGTTGGACAGGGGGCGATTCAGAGATCCAGTACTTC. Residues: CASSWTGGDSEIQYF.

This clonotype was seen at least ten times. The chain employs TRBV12-3 or TRBV12-4 and TRBJ2-5, with 10 positions matching TRBD2. V shed 6 bases and J 3 bases; nucleotides not matched to a gene: 7. The CDR3 consists of 15 residues. The CDR3 coding sequence is TGTGCCAGCAGCCAGGGGCTAGCGGGGGAAGAGACCCAGTACTTC. As protein: CASSQGLAGEETQYF.

The gene calls are TRBV4-1 and TRBJ2-7, with 8 nucleotides matching TRBD1. Unmatched junction bases numbered 1, after V lost 0 bases and J lost 6 bases. Germline assignment: CDR1 MGHRA and CDR2 YSYEKL. The CDR3 length is 13 residues. The CDR3 protein is CASSQEDRVEQYF. DNA of the CDR3: TGCGCCAGCAGCCAAGAGGACAGGGTCGAGCAGTACTTC.

This clonotype occurred a few times. The V call is TRBV2, the J call TRBJ2-2; 9 bases line up with TRBD1. The CDR3 spans 15 residues. The germline CDR1 and CDR2 sequences are SNHLY and FYNNEI. Unmatched junction bases numbered 8, after V lost 5 bases and J lost 7 bases. The DNA of the CDR3 is TGTGCCAGCAGTCCGGGACAGGGTAGGGACGGGGAGCTGTTTTTT. Amino acid sequence: CASSPGQGRDGELFF.

A few counts support this clonotype. V is TRBV10-3 and J is TRBJ1-2; D is unresolved. The CDR3 sequence is 14 residues long. With 1 base removed from V and 6 bases from J, the gap between germline ends came to 12 bases. Germline assignment: CDR1 ENHRY and CDR2 SYGVKD. The chain's CDR3 is CAISEWLMGDGYTF. CDR3 in DNA: TGTGCCATCAGTGAGTGGCTCATGGGAGATGGCTACACCTTC.

This clonotype was observed at least ten times. The chain uses TRBV10-2 and TRBJ2-7; possible D gene TRBD1, 6 bases. This CDR3 is built from 12 residues. CDR1 is WSHSY, CDR2 SAAADI, per germline. Trimming stripped 5 bases from V and 2 bases from J, with 7 bases between. Here the CDR3 DNA reads TGCGCCAGCAGTACAGGGACCTACGAGCAGTACTTC. It specifies CASSTGTYEQYF.

This clonotype was detected a few times. The CDR3 loop reads CASRNEWGTPRQETQYF. CDR3 in DNA: TGTGCCAGCAGGAATGAGTGGGGGACACCGAGGCAAGAGACCCAGTACTTC. V is TRBV3-1 and J is TRBJ2-5; tentatively, D is TRBD1 (6 bases). The CDR3 sequence is 17 residues long. V gave up 6 bases and J gave up 2 bases, with 22 bases separating them. Germline V gene sequence: CDR1 LGHDT, CDR2 YNNKEL (reference sequence).

This clonotype was observed a few times. The chain has TRBV5-1 and TRBJ2-2, with 11 bases that match TRBD2. This CDR3 comprises 18 residues. Germline CDR1 reads SGHRS; CDR2 reads YFSETQ. The trim removed 1 base at V and 6 bases at J, leaving 11 bases unmatched. The CDR3 sequence is CASSLIPSGRSGSGELFF. Here the CDR3 DNA reads TGCGCCAGCAGCTTGATCCCTAGCGGGAGGTCCGGGTCCGGGGAGCTGTTTTTT.

There are a few counts of this clonotype. This chain uses TRBV7-9 with TRBJ2-3; TRBD2 matches 8 bases. The CDR3 runs 15 residues. Trimming cost V 5 bases and J 2 bases; bases outside gene matches: 6. Germline CDR1 reads SEHNR; CDR2 reads FQNEAQ (reference sequence). This CDR3 reads CASSAGRGITDTQYF. CDR3 DNA: TGTGCCAGCAGCGCCGGGAGGGGTATCACAGATACGCAGTATTTT.

The chain is built from TRBV20-1 and TRBJ2-3, with 7 bases that match TRBD2. Germline-derived CDR1 and CDR2 are DFQATT and SNEGSKA (reference sequence). The junction had 15 bases not matched to a gene; V was cut back by 4 bases and J by 2 bases. There are 17 residues in the CDR3. This chain's CDR3 is CSAIRGPGLQFTDTQYF. The CDR3 coding sequence is TGCAGTGCTATTAGGGGCCCGGGACTACAATTCACAGATACGCAGTATTTT.

This clonotype was counted a few times. The chain combines TRBV29-1 with TRBJ2-1; D is unresolved. V shed 6 bases and J shed 8 bases, with 8 bases lying between them. Per germline, CDR1 SQVTM and CDR2 ANQGSEA. This CDR3 contains 10 residues. CDR3 in DNA: TGCAGCGTCGTGGGGTATGAGCAGTTCTTC. Protein: CSVVGYEQFF.

This rearrangement joins TRBV18 to TRBJ2-5, with no clear D. The germline V gene has CDR1 KGHSH and CDR2 LQKENI. V lost 8 bases and J lost 5, with 18 bases in between. This CDR3 has 14 residues. DNA for the CDR3: TGTGCCAGCCACCTTCCCGGGCTAGGGGAGACCCAGTACTTC. The encoded protein is CASHLPGLGETQYF.

The rearrangement uses TRBV12-3 or TRBV12-4 and TRBJ1-1; D unresolved. V lost 6 bases, J lost 5 bases, and 10 bases lay in between. This CDR3 has 12 residues. CDR3 region: CASRPGGTEAFF. In DNA form, the CDR3 reads TGTGCCAGCAGACCTGGTGGAACTGAAGCTTTCTTT.

The table lists this clonotype with many counts. The CDR3 sequence: CASSLGEGHQPQHF. The CDR3, as DNA: TGTGCCAGCAGTTTGGGGGAGGGACATCAGCCCCAGCATTTT. The chain links TRBV6-4 to TRBJ1-5; tentatively, D is TRBD1 (5 bases). CDR1 and CDR2 from the germline V gene are MRHNA and SNTAGT. V gave up 5 bases and J gave up 5 bases, with 13 bases separating them. This CDR3 spans 14 amino acids.

V usage is TRBV15 and J usage is TRBJ2-5, with D hard to call. Germline CDR1 LNHNV, CDR2 YYDKDF (reference sequence). The CDR3 sequence is 12 residues long. The V and J ends lost 5 bases and 4 bases respectively, with 8 bases between them. The DNA of the CDR3 is TGTGCCACCAGCTCCCACCTAGAGACCCAGTACTTC. Its translation: CATSSHLETQYF.